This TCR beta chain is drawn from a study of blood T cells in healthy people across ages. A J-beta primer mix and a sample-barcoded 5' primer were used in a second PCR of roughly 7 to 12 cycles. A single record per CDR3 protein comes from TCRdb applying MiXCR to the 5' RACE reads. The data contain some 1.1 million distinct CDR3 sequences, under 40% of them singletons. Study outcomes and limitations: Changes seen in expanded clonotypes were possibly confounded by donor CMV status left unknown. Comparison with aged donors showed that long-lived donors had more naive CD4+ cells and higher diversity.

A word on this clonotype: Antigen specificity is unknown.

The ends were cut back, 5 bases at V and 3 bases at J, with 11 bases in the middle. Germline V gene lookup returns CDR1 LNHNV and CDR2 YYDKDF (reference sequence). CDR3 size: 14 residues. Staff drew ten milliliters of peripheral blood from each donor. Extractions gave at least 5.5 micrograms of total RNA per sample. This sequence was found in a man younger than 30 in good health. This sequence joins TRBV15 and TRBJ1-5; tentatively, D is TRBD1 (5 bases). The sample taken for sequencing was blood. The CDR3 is CATSRGRDNQPQHF. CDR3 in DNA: TGTGCCACCAGCCGGGGCAGGGACAATCAGCCCCAGCATTTT.